A selection of T cell receptor beta chains follows, all from one sample in a study of blood T cell repertoires in COVID-19. Here immunoSEQ multiplex PCR was the method, and the copy in TCRdb shows in-frame clones only, minus some. This sample carries around 150,000 clones, 85% to 90% of them seen once, and the ten largest clones take around 7%. The sequenced material came from PBMCs or T cells enriched from blood (not recorded which). The origin of the receptors is a woman between 50 and 59 years old who had recovered from COVID-19. Each CDR3 is given with its conserved first and last residue. Rows may omit the clone size; those that give it use once, few, many or a size class.

>.|TRBV9|TRBJ1-1
CASSPRGGQAEAFF
>.|TRBV7-2|TRBJ1-3
CASSLGSTGNTIYF
>.|TRBV6-5|TRBJ1-1
CASSLSRASEAFF
>.|TRBV10-3|TRBJ2-7
CAISPGQRHEQYF
>.|TRBV24-1|TRBJ2-3
CATSDPTSMVTDTQYF
>.|TRBV12-5|TRBJ1-2
CASGGTGRRWYGYTF
>.|TRBV9|TRBJ1-4
CASSVEGRRYEKLFF
>.|TRBV13|TRBJ2-3
CASNGRVEDTQYF
>.|TRBV6-2/TRBV6-3|TRBJ2-7
CASSYSVAGSYEQYF
>.|TRBV18|TRBJ1-2
CASSPGRYGGYGYTF
>.|TRBV11-1|TRBJ2-2
CASSPILNTGELFF
>few|TRBV7-2|TRBJ1-2
CASSLAPRGHGYTF
>.|TRBV4-3|TRBJ2-3
CASSRGAGALTDTQYF
>.|TRBV7-2|TRBJ2-7
CASSLDRGFYEQYF
>.|TRBV7-2|TRBJ2-7
CASSQRGAYEQYF
>.|TRBV5-5|TRBJ2-6
CASSDLRPGQGARGANVLTF
>.|TRBV7-2|TRBJ1-3
CASSLGQGDTIYF
>.|TRBV18|TRBJ2-5
CASSGGGVGSETQYF
>.|TRBV2|TRBJ1-1
CASSLPTGRPPEAFF
>.|TRBV11-2|TRBJ2-3
CASSLVGGTSTDTQYF
>.|TRBV4-2|TRBJ2-1
CASSQVLAGVYNEQFF
>.|TRBV5-1|TRBJ1-1
CASSLGGSGRYTEAFF
>.|TRBV19|TRBJ1-2
CASSIVALGGGYTF
>.|TRBV29-1|TRBJ1-2
CSVEEGQGNYGYTF
>once|TRBV27|TRBJ1-1
CASSLGANTLNTEAFF
>.|TRBV7-2|TRBJ2-3
CASTPRLVTAPQYF
>.|TRBV7-2|TRBJ1-6
CASSPSSYNSPLHF
>.|TRBV7-6|TRBJ1-2
CASSLGTGGYYGYTF
>.|TRBV5-1|TRBJ1-2
CASREGGVPVGYGYTF
>.|TRBV6-5|TRBJ1-4
CASSTKDTSKLFF
>.|TRBV6-1|TRBJ1-4
CASSEVWTGAKTNEKLFF
>.|TRBV7-2|TRBJ1-5
CASSLVARVDSNQPQHF
>.|TRBV7-9|TRBJ2-5
CASSLVSGDAEETQYF
>medium-sized|TRBV4-3|TRBJ2-6
CASSQDTGSGANVLTF
>.|TRBV3-1/TRBV3-2|TRBJ2-7
CASSQYRPTYEQYF
>.|TRBV7-8|TRBJ2-1
CASSLAGGSNEQFF
>.|TRBV6-5|TRBJ1-3
CASTTGAGNTIYF
>.|TRBV7-2|TRBJ2-3
CASSSQGAHRTDTQYF
>.|TRBV7-3|TRBJ2-1
CASSLVGTSGVNEQFF
>.|TRBV15|TRBJ1-4
CATSRVGRGLTNEKLFF
>.|TRBV27|TRBJ1-5
CASRPHRASNQPQHF
>.|TRBV12-5|TRBJ2-5
CASGLILWQEGSQETQYF
>.|TRBV27|TRBJ1-1
CASSPGLVNTEAFF
>.|TRBV11-2|TRBJ1-2
CASSLGRGRAHYGYTF
>.|TRBV4-2|TRBJ2-7
CASSQERLHRGYEQYF
>.|TRBV7-2|TRBJ2-5
CASSKGVMETQYF
>.|TRBV6-5|TRBJ2-2
CASSRRDRGTGELFF
>.|TRBV5-1|TRBJ2-7
CASSLGTGVYEQYF
>.|TRBV5-4|TRBJ2-2
CASKEGDTGELFF
>.|TRBV29-1|TRBJ2-3
CSARGTSTDTQYF
>.|TRBV11-3|TRBJ2-3
CASSLGGRGSGGVTDTQYF
>.|TRBV27|TRBJ1-2
CASSLSITGAGGYTF
>.|TRBV7-3|TRBJ2-1
CASSLGQVVYNEQFF
>once|TRBV7-8|TRBJ2-7
CASSLVALSQYF
>once|TRBV5-6|TRBJ2-2
CASSFGLTTLAGELFF
>once|TRBV6-2/TRBV6-3|TRBJ1-2
CASSPVAGYYGYTF
>.|TRBV5-6|TRBJ2-3
CASTQGVSTSTDTQYF
>.|TRBV2|TRBJ1-2
CASSGGQGQDGYTF